The rows below give T cell receptor beta chains drawn from one sample of a study of blood T cells in healthy people across ages. Using its own MiXCR run on the 5' RACE reads, TCRdb lists one record per CDR3 protein. The sample has 1.5 million to 2 million distinct CDR3 sequences, less than 50% seen once; the top ten hold roughly 2%. Sequenced sample: blood. These receptors were collected from a woman between 40 and 55 years old in good health. Each CDR3 is given with its conserved first and last residue. Fields, in order: J gene, V gene, clone size, D gene, CDR3 DNA, CDR3 protein. A D gene is named only where the DNA matches it firmly. Some rows mark clone size as missing; the rest say once, few, many or name a class of expanded clone.

>TRBJ2-7|TRBV11-2|-|-
TGTGCCAGCAGCTTCAACCTCATCTACGAGCAGTACTTC
CASSFNLIYEQYF
>TRBJ2-7|TRBV29-1|few|-
TGCAGCGTCCACGGGGCGTACGAGCAGTACTTC
CSVHGAYEQYF
>TRBJ2-5|TRBV6-5|-|-
TGTGCCAGCAGCCTGGACGCGACGTACAATGAGCAGTACTTC
CASSLDATYNEQYF
>TRBJ2-1|TRBV7-2|once|TRBD2
TGTGCCAGCAGCTCCGGGGGACTAGCGGGGGGGAGGAGCTCCTACAACGAGCAGTTCTTC
CASSSGGLAGGRSSYNEQFF
>TRBJ2-3|TRBV10-3|-|-
TGTGCCATCAGTGAGAGGGTCTCGGGACGGGGTGAAGGGTCGGTTACGCAGTATTTT
CAISERVSGRGEGSVTQYF
>TRBJ2-3|TRBV2|few|-
TGTGCCAGCAGCGTCAGGGGCGAAGCAGATACGCAGTATTTT
CASSVRGEADTQYF
>TRBJ2-7|TRBV20-1|-|-
TGCAGTGCTAGAGATATTACAGGGGGGGGCTACGAGCAGTACTTC
CSARDITGGGYEQYF
>TRBJ2-1|TRBV12-3/TRBV12-4|-|-
TGTGCCAGCAGTTTTGAAGGATTTAGGCACGATGAGCAGTTCTTC
CASSFEGFRHDEQFF
>TRBJ2-1|TRBV4-3|-|TRBD2
TGCGCCAGCAGCCAAGTCGCAGGACTAGCGGGGCACAGCTCCTACAATGAGCAGTTCTTC
CASSQVAGLAGHSSYNEQFF
>TRBJ2-5|TRBV27|few|TRBD1
TGTGCCAGCAGTTCCTCTCCCGGGACAGGGCTTTGGACCCAGTACTTC
CASSSSPGTGLWTQYF
>TRBJ1-2|TRBV6-6|few|-
TGTGCCAGCAGTTCCCGGGGTCAGGGTGACGTTGGCTACACCTTC
CASSSRGQGDVGYTF
>TRBJ2-1|TRBV3-1|many|TRBD2
TGTGCCAGCAGCCAATCTAGCGGGGGGATGCGTGAGCAGTTCTTC
CASSQSSGGMREQFF
>TRBJ1-2|TRBV3-1|-|-
TGTGCCAGCAGCCAAGACCTACAGGGTAGGAATGGCTACACCTTC
CASSQDLQGRNGYTF
>TRBJ2-5|TRBV4-1|few|TRBD1
TGCGCCAGCAGCCATGGCAGGGGGCGAGAGACCCAGTACTTC
CASSHGRGRETQYF
>TRBJ2-7|TRBV7-2|-|-
TGTGCCAGCAGCTTTGGCGGGGCCCGGAACGTCGAGCAGTACTTC
CASSFGGARNVEQYF
>TRBJ1-2|TRBV4-3|few|TRBD1
TGCGCCAGCAGCCGGTCAACAGGGGGCGACTATGGCTACACCTTC
CASSRSTGGDYGYTF
>TRBJ2-3|TRBV20-1|-|-
TGCAGTGCTAGCGGGATTAGGTTCGGCACAGATGCGCAGTATTTT
CSASGIRFGTDAQYF
>TRBJ2-3|TRBV9|once|-
TGTGCCAGCGGCGTAGCTCCCGGCACAGATACGCAGTATTTT
CASGVAPGTDTQYF
>TRBJ2-5|TRBV7-2|-|TRBD2
TGTGCCAGCAGCTCCGTAGCGGGGGGGCTTTATGAGCAGTACTTC
CASSSVAGGLYEQYF
>TRBJ1-2|TRBV20-1|-|-
TGCAGTGCTAGACCTGGCAGGGACTATGGCTACACCTTC
CSARPGRDYGYTF
>TRBJ2-1|TRBV5-1|few|TRBD2
TGCGCCAGCAGGGGAGCGGGGGCCGACAATGAGCAGTTCTTC
CASRGAGADNEQFF
>TRBJ1-1|TRBV6-5|-|TRBD1
TGTGCCAACAGTTACGGACAGGAGAACACTGAAGCTTTCTTT
CANSYGQENTEAFF
>TRBJ2-7|TRBV20-1|few|TRBD1
TGCAGTGCTATTCCGGGACAGTACGAGCAGTACTTC
CSAIPGQYEQYF
>TRBJ2-7|TRBV27|-|-
TGTGCCAGCAGTAAAGGACTCACCTACGAGCAGTACTTC
CASSKGLTYEQYF
>TRBJ2-5|TRBV18|-|-
TGTGCCAGCTCACTCCTCTCGGCCCTGAAGAACCAAGAGACCCAGTACTTC
CASSLLSALKNQETQYF
>TRBJ2-7|TRBV28|few|TRBD2
TGTGCCAGCAGTTCTCCCCAGACTAGCGGGGGAGCCTACGAGCAGTACTTC
CASSSPQTSGGAYEQYF
>TRBJ1-1|TRBV12-5|-|-
TGTGCTAGTGGTTTGCCAGGATCTAATGAAGCTTTCTTT
CASGLPGSNEAFF
>TRBJ2-5|TRBV25-1|-|-
TGTGCCAGCAGAGGGGGGAGGGGGCAAGAGACCCAGTACTTC
CASRGGRGQETQYF
>TRBJ2-7|TRBV5-1|-|TRBD1
TGCGCCAGCAGCTCCCAGGGGGAGGAGCAGTACTTC
CASSSQGEEQYF
>TRBJ2-3|TRBV7-2|few|-
TGTGCCAGCAGCGACAGGACTGGATACACAGATACGCAGTATTTT
CASSDRTGYTDTQYF
>TRBJ2-3|TRBV6-2/TRBV6-3|-|-
TGTGCCAGCAGTTACGCCGTGCCACGAAGCGGGCCAGATACGCAGTATTTT
CASSYAVPRSGPDTQYF
>TRBJ1-2|TRBV21-1|-|-
TGTGCCAGCAGCTTTCCCTGGGGGGTGGATGGCTACACCTTC
CASSFPWGVDGYTF
>TRBJ2-5|TRBV7-2|-|TRBD2
TGTGCCAGCAGCCGGACCGGGACTAAAGAGACCCAGTACTTC
CASSRTGTKETQYF
>TRBJ1-2|TRBV28|-|-
TGTGCCAGCAGTAACCCTCACTACGGGGGGCTCTATGGCTACACCTTC
CASSNPHYGGLYGYTF
>TRBJ2-3|TRBV5-5|-|TRBD1
TGTGCCAGCAGGTTGACAGGGGGATCCACAGATACGCAGTATTTT
CASRLTGGSTDTQYF
>TRBJ2-5|TRBV2|few|-
TGTGCCAGCAGTGAACGCCTCCAAGAGACCCAGTACTTC
CASSERLQETQYF
>TRBJ2-1|TRBV13|-|-
TGTGCCAGCAGCTTAGAGCGGCTAGCCTTCTCCTACAATGAGCAGTTCTTC
CASSLERLAFSYNEQFF
>TRBJ2-1|TRBV7-2|-|-
TGTGCCAGCAGCTTAGGATTTAGCGGTGAAGGGCACAATGAGCAGTTCTTC
CASSLGFSGEGHNEQFF
>TRBJ2-1|TRBV6-1|-|-
TGTGCCAGCGACTACAGGTACAATGAGCAGTTCTTC
CASDYRYNEQFF
>TRBJ2-5|TRBV25-1|few|-
TGTGCCAGCAGTGAGGTTAGGGCGATAGAGACCCAGTACTTC
CASSEVRAIETQYF
>TRBJ1-5|TRBV12-3/TRBV12-4|-|-
TGTGCCAGCAGTTTAGGTGAGACACCTAGCAATCAGCCCCAGCATTTT
CASSLGETPSNQPQHF
>TRBJ2-7|TRBV28|-|-
TGCGCCAGCAGTCACGTTGGACAGAAAGACTACGAGCGGTACTTC
CASSHVGQKDYERYF
>TRBJ1-2|TRBV10-3|-|TRBD1
TGTGCCACCGGACTGGACAGGGGGACTCGAGGCTACACCTTC
CATGLDRGTRGYTF
>TRBJ2-3|TRBV6-2/TRBV6-3|-|-
TGTGCCAGCAGTTACAGGGGGGCTGTGAATACGCAGTATTTT
CASSYRGAVNTQYF
>TRBJ2-3|TRBV7-2|-|-
TGTGCCAGCAGCTTAGGACAGCCGTCAGATACGCAGTATTTT
CASSLGQPSDTQYF
>TRBJ2-3|TRBV7-3|-|-
TGTGCCAGCAGCCCCACAAGGGCGTCTAGCACAGATACGCAGTATTTT
CASSPTRASSTDTQYF
>TRBJ2-7|TRBV12-3/TRBV12-4|few|TRBD1
TGTGCCAGCAGTATGGGACAGAGTCTCTACGAGCAGTACTTC
CASSMGQSLYEQYF
>TRBJ2-7|TRBV7-3|-|TRBD1
TGTGCCAGCAGCTTTACGTGGACAGGTTCAGGGGACAATGAGCAGTACTTC
CASSFTWTGSGDNEQYF
>TRBJ2-5|TRBV27|-|TRBD2
TGTGCCAGCAGTTTATTTGCGGGAGGAGAGGCCCAGTACTTC
CASSLFAGGEAQYF
>TRBJ2-3|TRBV6-6|-|-
TGTGCCAGTAGGGACGGCAACACAGATACGCAGTATTTT
CASRDGNTDTQYF
>TRBJ2-7|TRBV6-1|-|TRBD2
TGTGCCAGCAGTCCCACTAGCGGGGCATCCTACGAGCAGTACTTC
CASSPTSGASYEQYF
>TRBJ2-3|TRBV6-2/TRBV6-3|once|-
TGTGCCAGCAGTACCGGGCCTGGGGACACAGATACGCAGTATTTT
CASSTGPGDTDTQYF
>TRBJ2-7|TRBV7-9|-|-
TGTGCCAGCAGCCTCGTTAGCGGCTCCTACAATGAGCAGTACTTC
CASSLVSGSYNEQYF
>TRBJ2-2|TRBV11-2|-|-
TGTGCCAGCCAACTGGCAGGGATCGGGGAGCTGTTTTTT
CASQLAGIGELFF
>TRBJ2-5|TRBV6-1|-|TRBD2
TGTGCCAGCAGTGAAAAGGCGAGCGGGGGGAGCCAAGAGACCCAGTACTTC
CASSEKASGGSQETQYF
>TRBJ2-1|TRBV5-5|few|-
TGTGCCAGCAGCCTGCGACTAGGTGGAAATGAGCAGTTCTTC
CASSLRLGGNEQFF
>TRBJ2-7|TRBV27|-|TRBD2
TGTGCCAGCAGTTTATGGCTAGCGGGGGGTATCAATGAGCAGTACTTC
CASSLWLAGGINEQYF